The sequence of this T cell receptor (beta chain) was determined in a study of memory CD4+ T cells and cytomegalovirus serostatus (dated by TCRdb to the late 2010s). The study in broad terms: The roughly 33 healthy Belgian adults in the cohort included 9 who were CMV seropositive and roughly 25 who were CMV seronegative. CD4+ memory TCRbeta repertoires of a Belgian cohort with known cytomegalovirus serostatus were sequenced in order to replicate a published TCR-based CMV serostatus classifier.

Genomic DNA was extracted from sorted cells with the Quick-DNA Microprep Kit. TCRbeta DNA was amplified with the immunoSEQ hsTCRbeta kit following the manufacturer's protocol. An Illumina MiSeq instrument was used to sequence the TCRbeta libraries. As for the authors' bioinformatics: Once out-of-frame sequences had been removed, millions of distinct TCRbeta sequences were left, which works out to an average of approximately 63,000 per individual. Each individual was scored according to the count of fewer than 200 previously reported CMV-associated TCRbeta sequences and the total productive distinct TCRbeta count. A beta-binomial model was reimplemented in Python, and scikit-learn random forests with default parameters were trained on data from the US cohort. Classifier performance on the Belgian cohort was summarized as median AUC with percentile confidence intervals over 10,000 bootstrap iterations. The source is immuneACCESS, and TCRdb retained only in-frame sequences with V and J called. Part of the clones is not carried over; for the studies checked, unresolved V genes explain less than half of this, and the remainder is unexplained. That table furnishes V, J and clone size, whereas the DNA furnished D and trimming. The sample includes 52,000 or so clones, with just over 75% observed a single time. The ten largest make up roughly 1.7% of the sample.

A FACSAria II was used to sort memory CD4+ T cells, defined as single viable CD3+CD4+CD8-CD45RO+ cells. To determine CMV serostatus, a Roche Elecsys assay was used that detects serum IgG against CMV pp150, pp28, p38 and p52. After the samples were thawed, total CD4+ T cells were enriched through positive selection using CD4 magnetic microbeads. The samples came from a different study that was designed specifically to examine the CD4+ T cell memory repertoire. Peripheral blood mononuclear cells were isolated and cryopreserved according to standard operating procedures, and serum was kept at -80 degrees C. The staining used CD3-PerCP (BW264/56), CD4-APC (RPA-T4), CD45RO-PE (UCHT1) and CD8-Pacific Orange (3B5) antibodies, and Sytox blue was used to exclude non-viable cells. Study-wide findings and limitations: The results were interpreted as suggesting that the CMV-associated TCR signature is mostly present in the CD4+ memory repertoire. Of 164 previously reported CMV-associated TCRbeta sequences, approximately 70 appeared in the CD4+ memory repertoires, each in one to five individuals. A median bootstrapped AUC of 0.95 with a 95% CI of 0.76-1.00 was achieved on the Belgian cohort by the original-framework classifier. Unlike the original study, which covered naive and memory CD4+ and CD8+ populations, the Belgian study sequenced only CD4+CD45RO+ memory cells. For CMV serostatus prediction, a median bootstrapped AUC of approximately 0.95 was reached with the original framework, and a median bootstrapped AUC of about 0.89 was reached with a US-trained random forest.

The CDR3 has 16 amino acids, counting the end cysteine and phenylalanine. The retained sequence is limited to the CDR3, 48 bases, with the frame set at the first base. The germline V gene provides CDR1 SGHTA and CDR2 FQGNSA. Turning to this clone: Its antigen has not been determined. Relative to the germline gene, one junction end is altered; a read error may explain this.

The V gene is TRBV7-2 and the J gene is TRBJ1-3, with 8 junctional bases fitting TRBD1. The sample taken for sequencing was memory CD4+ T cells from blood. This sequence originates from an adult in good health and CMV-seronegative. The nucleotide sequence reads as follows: TGTGCCAGCAGGTTAGGGACAGGCACTACTGGAAACACCATATATTTT. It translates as CASRLGTGTTGNTIYF.